The 13 T cell receptor beta chains presented below share a single source sample, sequenced in a study of blood T cell repertoires in COVID-19. Method: immunoSEQ multiplex PCR; TCRdb's copy keeps in-frame clones and lacks some. The table lists under 150,000 clones, around nine tenths of them singletons. Sequenced material: peripheral blood. Receptor source: a woman between 65 and 79 years old who had recovered from COVID-19.

The chain combines TRBV19 with TRBJ2-3; 9 bases are a match to TRBD1. CDR1 and CDR2 (germline): LNHDA, SQIVND (reference sequence). This CDR3 spans 15 amino acids. Trimming took 1 base from V and 2 from J; bases not matched to a gene: 1. The CDR3 nucleotides read TGTGCCAGTAGTATAGGGGACAGGGTCACAGATACGCAGTATTTT. Residues: CASSIGDRVTDTQYF.

The chain employs TRBV19 and TRBJ1-5, with 7 bases that match TRBD1. The length of the CDR3 is 15 residues. CDR1 LNHDA and CDR2 SQIVND come from the germline V gene (reference sequence). J gave up 3 bases and V 5 bases, and 7 bases lay outside the gene matches. CDR3 DNA sequence: TGTGCCAGTAGTTTGCGGGGACAGTACAATCAGCCCCAGCATTTT. It yields the protein CASSLRGQYNQPQHF.

The chain combines TRBV4-2 with TRBJ2-1; D is perhaps TRBD1 (5 bases). Looked up from germline, CDR1 is LGHNA and CDR2 is YNFKEQ. Deletions cut 8 bases from V and 10 bases from J, with 24 bases between. There are 15 residues in the CDR3. The CDR3 DNA is TGTGCCAGCCCCCAAGATAATCCCCAGGGTCAAGAGCAGTTCTTC. It is translated as CASPQDNPQGQEQFF.

This sequence joins TRBV27 and TRBJ2-5; 7 bases align to TRBD2. The J segment lost 9 bases and the V segment lost 4 bases, leaving 20 bases of the junction unmatched. Germline CDR1 is MNHEY and CDR2 is SMNVEV (reference sequence). This CDR3 is built from 17 residues. The CDR3 protein is CASSSQRPSSGNEAQYF. The CDR3 coding sequence is TGTGCCAGCAGTTCACAACGGCCATCTAGCGGCAATGAGGCCCAGTACTTC.

V usage is TRBV6-2 or TRBV6-3 and J usage is TRBJ2-7; D is possibly TRBD2 (6 bases). The germline CDR1 and CDR2 sequences are MNHEY and SVGEGT. V lost 0 bases and J 2 bases, leaving 14 bases between the germline ends. The CDR3 is 16 residues long. CDR3 region: CASSYSIGGFPYEQYF. As DNA, the CDR3 is TGTGCCAGCAGTTACTCGATTGGAGGGTTCCCCTACGAGCAGTACTTC.

The rearrangement links TRBV29-1 to TRBJ2-1, with 12 bases fitting TRBD2. Germline assignment: CDR1 SQVTM and CDR2 ANQGSEA. V lost 7 bases and J lost 2; bases outside the gene matches: 3. This CDR3 is built from 14 residues. In DNA form, the CDR3 reads TGCAGCGCCAGACTAGCGGGAGCCTACAATGAGCAGTTCTTC. Protein product: CSARLAGAYNEQFF.

This clone has a handful of counts. The chain carries TRBV11-3 and TRBJ2-7; the match to TRBD1 covers 11 bases. V lost 5 bases and J lost 7; bases outside the gene matches: 4. CDR1 is SGHNT and CDR2 is YENEEA in the germline V gene. The CDR3 is 13 amino acids. The CDR3 is CASSRGTGGEQYF. The CDR3 DNA follows: TGTGCCAGCAGCCGAGGGACAGGGGGTGAGCAGTACTTC.

The genes are TRBV6-6 and TRBJ2-1; 9 bases map to TRBD1. V dropped 6 bases and J dropped 5; count of bases not matched to a gene: 8. Germline V gene sequence: CDR1 MNHNY, CDR2 SVGAGI (reference sequence). This CDR3 contains 15 residues. The CDR3 DNA sequence: TGTGCCAGCAGCCACCGGGACAGGGTCAACAATGAGCAGTTCTTC. It codes for CASSHRDRVNNEQFF.

The J gene is TRBJ2-2, the V gene TRBV5-1, with 8 bases lining up with TRBD2. The CDR3 sequence is 14 residues long. The junction had 2 bases not matched to a gene; V was cut back by 2 bases and J by 5 bases. Germline values: CDR1 SGHRS, CDR2 YFSETQ. This CDR3 reads CASSFSGATGELFF. The CDR3 region has the DNA TGCGCCAGCAGCTTTAGCGGGGCAACCGGGGAGCTGTTTTTT.

This chain links TRBV19 with TRBJ1-2; 7 nucleotides line up with TRBD1. V shed 5 bases and J 3 bases; nucleotides not matched to a gene: 6. From germline, CDR1 is LNHDA and CDR2 SQIVND (reference sequence). The CDR3 length is 14 residues. CDR3 in DNA: TGTGCCAGTAGTTCCCGGGACAGCTACTATGGCTACACCTTC. This encodes CASSSRDSYYGYTF.

A few counts support this clone. The rearrangement links TRBV28 to TRBJ2-7; TRBD1 matches 8 bases. J gave up 2 bases and V 3 bases, and 6 bases lay outside the gene matches. Per the germline V gene, CDR1 is MDHEN and CDR2 is SYDVKM. This CDR3 has 15 residues. The CDR3 region has the DNA TGTGCCAGCAGTTTGGAACAGGGGGAACCCTACGAGCAGTACTTC. Protein product: CASSLEQGEPYEQYF.

The genes are TRBV3-1 (or the pseudogene TRBV3-2) and TRBJ2-7; tentative D call: TRBD2 (6 bases). V lost 4 bases and J lost 4, with 17 bases in between. Germline V gives CDR1 LGHDT, CDR2 YNNKEL (reference sequence). The CDR3 is 15 residues long. In DNA, the CDR3 is TGTGCCAGCAGCCCCTATGGGGGGAGGCCATACGAGCAGTACTTC. Residues: CASSPYGGRPYEQYF.

This chain links TRBV7-3 with TRBJ2-3, with D unclear. V lost 5 bases to trimming and J lost 9 bases, with 12 bases between them. Germline V gives CDR1 SGHTA, CDR2 FQGTGA. The length of the CDR3 is 12 residues. The CDR3 sequence: CASSRDRGTQYF. The CDR3 nucleotides read TGTGCCAGCAGCCGTGACCGCGGAACGCAGTATTTT.